There are many counts of the clone carrying this TCR beta chain. Individual cDNA molecules received unique molecular identifiers during library preparation. TCRdb independently ran MiXCR on the 5' RACE reads; one entry per CDR3 protein. Of tens of thousands of distinct CDR3 sequences in the sample, 10% to 15% were seen once. This record belongs to a study of early T cells in non-severe SARS-CoV-2 infection. V lost 4 bases and J lost 6, with 18 bases in between. This CDR3 region has 14 residues. CDR1 GTSNPN and CDR2 SVGIG come from the germline V gene (reference sequence). The sequenced sample was whole blood. The TCR was taken from an adult who was a healthcare worker with PCR-confirmed SARS-CoV-2 infection or an uninfected control (not recorded which). The gene calls are TRBV30 and TRBJ1-1, with a tentative D call TRBD1 (5 bases). The CDR3 sequence is CAWKVLGVAAEAFF. For the CDR3, the DNA is TGTGCCTGGAAGGTCCTGGGGGTAGCAGCTGAAGCTTTCTTT. The variable domain in full, completed from reference TRBV30 and TRBJ1-1, reads SQTIHQWPATLVQPVGSPLSLECTVEGTSNPNLYWYRQAAGRGLQLLFYSVGIGQISSEVPQNLSASRPQDRQFILSSKKLLLSDSGFYLCAWKVLGVAAEAFFGQGTRLTVV.